This T cell receptor (beta chain) was recorded in a study of shared clonotypes between healthy human individuals. Study outcomes and limitations: Memory subsets had estimated richness that was generally smaller than that of naive subsets.

This CDR3 spans 15 amino acids. Trimming pared 4 bases from V and 4 bases from J, leaving 14 bases between. Germline V lookup: CDR1 SGHRS, CDR2 YFSETQ. About this clone itself: Its target is not known.

Across several immunoSEQ plates, the genomic DNA of each subset was split evenly. TCRdb keeps only in-frame clones here, not all; method: immunoSEQ multiplex PCR. The sample includes about 2 million clones, over 85% seen only once; the top ten take 0.13%. The sample taken for sequencing was naive CD4+ T cells sorted from blood. The subset here: CD45RA+ positively selected. The chain combines TRBV5-1 with TRBJ2-2; the D call may be TRBD1 or TRBD2 (7 bases each). The sequence was collected from a man aged 18 to 35 in good health. The DNA for the CDR3 is TGCGCCAGCAGCGTTGGGAGGGGGCGCACCGGGGAGCTGTTTTTT. This codes for CASSVGRGRTGELFF. Full variable domain (remainder filled in from reference TRBV5-1 and TRBJ2-2): KAGVTQTPRYLIKTRGQQVTLSCSPISGHRSVSWYQQTPGQGLQFLFEYFSETQRNKGNFPGRFSGRQFSNSRSEMNVSTLELGDSALYLCASSVGRGRTGELFFGEGSRLTVL.